These 11 T cell receptor beta chains were all obtained from the same sample, sequenced in a study of blood T cell repertoires in COVID-19. The repertoire was sequenced with immunoSEQ multiplex PCR; TCRdb's copy has only in-frame clones and lacks some. The sample yields 140,000 to 150,000 clones, roughly 84% seen once. Source material: peripheral blood. These receptors were collected from a man aged 55 to 70 with active or convalescent COVID-19.

The gene calls are TRBV10-1 and TRBJ2-5; TRBD2 agrees at 12 bases. In germline, CDR1 is WNHNN, CDR2 SYGVQD (reference sequence). The CDR3 length is 18 residues. The junction had 13 bases not matched to a gene; V was cut back by 3 bases and J by 5 bases. The CDR3 sequence: CASSDLRASGGATETQYF. CDR3 bases: TGCGCCAGCAGTGATCTAAGGGCTAGCGGGGGGGCCACGGAGACCCAGTACTTC.

This rearrangement joins TRBV27 to TRBJ2-7; TRBD1 might be the D (5 bases). Germline V lookup: CDR1 MNHEY, CDR2 SMNVEV (reference sequence). The CDR3 covers 16 residues. V was shortened by 5 bases and J by 5 bases, with 22 bases between the two germline ends. Written as DNA, the CDR3 is TGTGCCAGCAGTGGCGCCCCGCCAGGGATAGGCCACGAGCAGTACTTC. Protein: CASSGAPPGIGHEQYF.

This chain connects TRBV27 to TRBJ1-5; no clear D. Germline values: CDR1 MNHEY, CDR2 SMNVEV (reference sequence). The CDR3 covers 14 residues. V lost 6 bases and J 0 bases, leaving 9 bases between the germline ends. The CDR3 nucleotides are TGTGCCAGCAGCCTCATCGGTAGCAATCAGCCCCAGCATTTT. It translates to CASSLIGSNQPQHF.

DNA of the CDR3: TGTGCCAGCAGTTCCTCAGGGGCGATGGGTGAAAAACTGTTTTTT. As protein: CASSSSGAMGEKLFF. J is TRBJ1-4 and V is TRBV27, with D tentatively TRBD1 (6 bases). This CDR3 comprises 15 residues. Germline CDR1 is MNHEY and CDR2 is SMNVEV (reference sequence). V was shortened by 4 bases and J by 7 bases, with 16 bases between the two germline ends.

In its sample, this clone was seen once. The V and J genes are TRBV4-3 and TRBJ2-1; D perhaps matches TRBD2 (5 bases). The V gene lost 0 bases and the J gene lost 6 bases, with 12 bases spanning the gap. The CDR3 is 15 residues long. From germline, CDR1 is LGHNA and CDR2 YSLEER. The CDR3 spells CASSQDKLDGNEQFF. The CDR3 DNA reads as TGCGCCAGCAGCCAAGATAAACTAGATGGCAATGAGCAGTTCTTC.

This clone was observed a single time. Here the CDR3 DNA reads TGCGCCAGCAGCTCTTTCCCTCCTAGTCTAGCGGGTCCCTCTGGGGCCAACGTCCTGACTTTC. Translated, it gives CASSSFPPSLAGPSGANVLTF. This rearrangement joins TRBV5-1 to TRBJ2-6, with 8 bases that match TRBD2. V dropped 3 bases and J dropped 0; count of bases not matched to a gene: 17. CDR3 length: 21 residues. Germline V gene lookup returns CDR1 SGHRS and CDR2 YFSETQ.

The rearrangement joins TRBV27 to TRBJ2-1, with TRBD2 matching 8 bases. Unmatched junction bases numbered 5, after V lost 6 bases and J lost 10 bases. CDR3 length: 12 amino acids. Germline lookup yields CDR1 MNHEY and CDR2 SMNVEV (reference sequence). CDR3 sequence (DNA): TGTGCCAGCAGCCGCGGGGGGTACGAGCAGTTCTTC. Protein product: CASSRGGYEQFF.

The V gene is TRBV7-2, the J gene TRBJ2-1; 11 nucleotides match TRBD2. Germline assignment: CDR1 SGHTA and CDR2 FQGNSA. The ends lost 5 bases at V and 6 bases at J; junction bases unmatched: 9. CDR3 length: 16 residues. CDR3 region: CASSQITSGSTNEQFF. The CDR3 nucleotides read TGTGCCAGCAGCCAAATTACTAGCGGGAGTACCAATGAGCAGTTCTTC.

The V and J genes are TRBV15 and TRBJ2-1; 10 bases line up with TRBD1. V shed 3 bases and J 4 bases; nucleotides not matched to a gene: 6. This CDR3 comprises 16 residues. Germline CDR1 and CDR2: LNHNV and YYDKDF (reference sequence). The CDR3, as DNA: TGTGCCACCAGCAGCCCCGGGACAGGGGTGTACAATGAGCAGTTCTTC. Amino acids: CATSSPGTGVYNEQFF.

The genes are TRBV27 and TRBJ2-1; 13 nucleotides match TRBD2. Germline assignment: CDR1 MNHEY and CDR2 SMNVEV (reference sequence). The CDR3 covers 18 residues. J gave up 5 bases and V 4 bases, and 11 bases lay outside the gene matches. CDR3 DNA sequence: TGTGCCAGCAGTTGGCTGGGACTAGCGGGATCGGAGAACAATGAGCAGTTCTTC. Translated, it gives CASSWLGLAGSENNEQFF.

The count of this clone is one. The chain has TRBV6-5 and TRBJ2-7, with TRBD2 as a possible D gene (6 bases). Germline V gene data show CDR1 as MNHEY and CDR2 as SVGAGI. The CDR3 is 15 amino acids. V was clipped by 3 bases and J by 3 bases, with 15 bases between them. CDR3 loop: CASSYKGGIYYEQYF. DNA of the CDR3: TGTGCCAGCAGTTATAAGGGAGGAATTTACTACGAGCAGTACTTC.